Reported below is one T cell receptor (beta chain). Deep-level settings were used for running the assay. The assay was immunoSEQ multiplex PCR, and TCRdb's table has in-frame clones only and misses some. The repertoire holds around 480,000 clones, with 75% to 80% as singletons. Deletions cut 6 bases from V and 3 bases from J, with 12 bases between. The CDR3 length is 14 residues. Germline CDR1 and CDR2: SNHLY and FYNNEI. The data stem from a study of shared clonotypes between healthy human individuals. Donors, healthy HIV-negative adults, lacked recent acute infections or vaccinations. The rearrangement links TRBV2 to TRBJ1-5; maybe TRBD1 (6 bases). This TCR derives from a woman aged 40-49 years in good health. Some clones in this sample may be carry-over from other donors' samples. What was sequenced was PBMCs. CDR3 protein: CASRPGHLNQPQHF. In nucleotides, the CDR3 is TGTGCCAGCAGACCGGGACACCTCAATCAGCCCCAGCATTTT.